The clone carrying this T cell receptor (beta chain) is deemed medium-sized. These data belong to a study of blood T cell repertoires in COVID-19. In the study overall: From the United States, Italy and Spain came samples of acute and convalescent COVID-19. PBMCs, B-cell-depleted T cells, or T cells were the source of the cDNA or gDNA that made up the material.

Original methodology: From reference gene primer amplification, estimates of nucleated cell counts were derived. Generated by immunoSEQ multiplex PCR, the TCRdb table keeps only in-frame clones and is missing some. V and J calls and clone size are those listed in that table; D and trimming were worked out from the DNA. The sample lists around 100,000 clones, around four fifths occurring once. CDR1 is MNHEY, CDR2 SMNVEV, per germline (reference sequence). V dropped 6 bases and J dropped 0; count of bases not matched to a gene: 4. The CDR3 is 14 residues long. The sample comprised peripheral blood. V gene TRBV27 combines with J gene TRBJ1-1; 7 bases align to TRBD1. This TCR derives from a man between 65 and 85 years old with active or convalescent COVID-19. This CDR3 reads CASSGDRLNTEAFF. CDR3 in DNA: TGTGCCAGCAGCGGGGACAGACTGAACACTGAAGCTTTCTTT.